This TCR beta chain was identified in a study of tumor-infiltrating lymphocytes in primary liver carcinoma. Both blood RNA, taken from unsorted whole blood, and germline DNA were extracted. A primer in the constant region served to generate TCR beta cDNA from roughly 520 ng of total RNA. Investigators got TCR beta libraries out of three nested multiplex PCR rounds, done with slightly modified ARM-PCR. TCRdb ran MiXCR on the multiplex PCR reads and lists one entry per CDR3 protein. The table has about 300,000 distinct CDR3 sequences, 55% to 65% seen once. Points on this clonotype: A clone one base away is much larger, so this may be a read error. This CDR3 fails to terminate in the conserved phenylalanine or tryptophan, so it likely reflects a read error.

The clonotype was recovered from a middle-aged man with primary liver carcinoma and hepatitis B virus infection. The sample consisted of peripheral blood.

CDR3 bases: TGTGCCAGCAGTTATTTAGCGGGAAAAACCGATGAGCAGTTCCTC. This translates into CASSYLAGKTDEQFL. The V and J genes are TRBV6-2 or TRBV6-3 and TRBJ2-1, with 8 bases that match TRBD2. CDR1 is MNHEY and CDR2 is SVGEGT in the germline V gene. The CDR3 sequence is 15 residues long. V lost 3 bases, J lost 8 bases, and 9 bases stayed unmatched.